What follows is one T cell receptor beta chain and its context. No antigen is known for it. The sample comes from a study of cytomegalovirus exposure and HLA in healthy donors. Study-wide findings and caveats: A prior analysis recorded that most TCR beta V segments were productive about 90% or about 30% of the time. Reports described diagnosis of cytomegalovirus status by the classifier as highly specific and sensitive.

PCR involved 60 Vbeta and 13 Jbeta primers. Data came from immunoSEQ multiplex PCR; TCRdb stores just in-frame clones and leaves some out. The sample has about 150,000 clones, approximately 8.9% seen once. CDR1 SGHTA and CDR2 FQGNSA come from the germline V gene. The CDR3 contains 17 residues. V was pared by 5 bases and J by 1 base, with 7 bases of the junction left unmatched. The rearrangement uses TRBV7-2 and TRBJ2-2, with 10 bases aligning to TRBD2. Input material: PBMCs. This clonotype was obtained from a woman in her thirties or forties in good health and CMV-seropositive. Written as DNA, the CDR3 is TGTGCCAGCAGCGGTCTAGCGGGGGCTTGGAACACCGGGGAGCTGTTTTTT. Translation: CASSGLAGAWNTGELFF.